The subject of this entry is one T cell receptor (beta chain). Its target is not known. The record originates from a study of monozygotic twins with inflammatory bowel disease. Each donor supplied more than 2 ml of blood. Study findings and constraints: Among IBD patients, TCRbeta diversity (inverse Simpson) was lower than in healthy co-twins.

A template switching step added UMIs, each with a 6-nucleotide sample barcode. cDNA for TCRalpha and TCRbeta was amplified by nested PCRs of about 17 then 9 cycles. One entry per CDR3 protein, without DNA, is what TCRdb gives after re-calling the 5' RACE reads. This table lists some 170,000 distinct CDR3 sequences. This CDR3 is built from 15 residues. The V gene's germline CDR1 is DFQATT and CDR2 SNEGSKA (reference sequence). Sequenced input: blood. The gene calls are TRBV20-1 and TRBJ2-2; TCRdb calls TRBD1, which cannot be checked without DNA. The sequence came from a human donor with ulcerative colitis or Crohn's disease, or a healthy co-twin of an affected twin (not recorded which). This CDR3 reads CSARTLAGGTGELFF.